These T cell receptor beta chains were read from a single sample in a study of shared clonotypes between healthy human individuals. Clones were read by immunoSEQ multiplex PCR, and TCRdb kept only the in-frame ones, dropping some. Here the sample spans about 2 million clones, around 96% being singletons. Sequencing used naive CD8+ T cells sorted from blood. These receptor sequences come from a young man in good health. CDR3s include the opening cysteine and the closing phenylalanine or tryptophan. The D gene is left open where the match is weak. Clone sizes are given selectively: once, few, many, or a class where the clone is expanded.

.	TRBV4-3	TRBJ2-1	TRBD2	CASSQDSTSGYNEQFF	TGCGCCAGCAGCCAAGATAGCACTAGCGGTTACAATGAGCAGTTCTTC
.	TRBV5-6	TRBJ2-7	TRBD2	CASSSELRGSYEQYF	TGTGCCAGCAGCTCGGAGTTGCGGGGGTCCTACGAGCAGTACTTC
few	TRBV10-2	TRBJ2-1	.	CASSGSGHNEQFF	TGCGCCAGCAGTGGCAGCGGCCACAATGAGCAGTTCTTC
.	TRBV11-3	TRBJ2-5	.	CASSLRGYQETQYF	TGTGCCAGCAGCTTGAGGGGGTACCAAGAGACCCAGTACTTC
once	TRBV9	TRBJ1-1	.	CASSVEGVRPLPSPEAFF	TGTGCCAGCAGCGTAGAAGGGGTGAGGCCACTCCCGAGCCCTGAAGCTTTCTTT
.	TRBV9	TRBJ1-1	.	CASSVGFSTEAFF	TGTGCCAGCAGCGTAGGTTTTAGCACTGAAGCTTTCTTT
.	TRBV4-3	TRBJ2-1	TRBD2	CASSQDPSGRRPYNEQFF	TGCGCCAGCAGCCAAGATCCTAGCGGGAGGCGCCCCTACAATGAGCAGTTCTTC
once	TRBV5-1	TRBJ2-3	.	CASRFWDQSTDTQYF	TGCGCCAGCAGGTTTTGGGACCAAAGCACAGATACGCAGTATTTT
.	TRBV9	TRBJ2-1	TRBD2	CASSVDWGSGRANYNEQFF	TGTGCCAGCAGCGTAGATTGGGGTAGCGGGAGGGCTAACTACAATGAGCAGTTCTTC
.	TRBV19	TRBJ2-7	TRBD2	CASSINSGSYEQYF	TGTGCCAGTAGTATAAATAGCGGGTCCTACGAGCAGTACTTC
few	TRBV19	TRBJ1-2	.	CASSMGGPDGYTF	TGTGCCAGTAGTATGGGGGGGCCGGATGGCTACACCTTC
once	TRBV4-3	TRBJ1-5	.	CASSQGGEGQAQHF	TGCGCCAGCAGCCAAGGGGGTGAGGGGCAAGCCCAGCATTTT
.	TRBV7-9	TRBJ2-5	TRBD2	CASSLPLAGASLYQETQYF	TGTGCCAGCAGCTTACCTTTAGCGGGGGCCAGCTTGTACCAAGAGACCCAGTACTTC
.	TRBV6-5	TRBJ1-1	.	CASSLTANTEAFF	TGTGCCAGCAGTTTGACAGCGAACACTGAAGCTTTCTTT
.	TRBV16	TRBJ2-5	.	CASRNKHYPQETQYF	TGTGCCAGCAGAAACAAACACTACCCACAAGAGACCCAGTACTTC
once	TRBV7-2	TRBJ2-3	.	CASSFGFGLTTDTQYF	TGTGCCAGCAGCTTTGGGTTCGGACTCACCACGGATACGCAGTATTTT
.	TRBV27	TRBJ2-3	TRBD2	CASSGTSGALTDTQYF	TGTGCCAGCAGTGGGACTAGCGGGGCCCTCACAGATACGCAGTATTTT
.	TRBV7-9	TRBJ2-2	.	CASSRAPSTGELFF	TGTGCCAGCTCGCGGGCCCCGAGCACCGGGGAGCTGTTTTTT
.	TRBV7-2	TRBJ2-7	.	CASSLDRDVYSYEQYF	TGTGCCAGCAGCTTAGACCGGGACGTCTACTCCTACGAGCAGTACTTC
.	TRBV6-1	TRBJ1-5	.	CASSEEWGTMVSNQPQHF	TGTGCCAGCAGTGAAGAATGGGGGACGATGGTGAGCAATCAGCCCCAGCATTTT
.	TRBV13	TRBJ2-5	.	CASSLVDRFTPQETQYF	TGTGCCAGCAGCTTAGTGGATCGGTTTACACCTCAAGAGACCCAGTACTTC
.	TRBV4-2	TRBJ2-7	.	CASSQALEGGSSYEQYF	TGTGCCAGCAGCCAAGCCTTAGAGGGGGGGAGCTCCTACGAGCAGTACTTC
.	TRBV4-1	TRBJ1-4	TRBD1	CASSQTQGAGEKLFF	TGCGCCAGCAGCCAAACACAGGGGGCAGGAGAAAAACTGTTTTTT
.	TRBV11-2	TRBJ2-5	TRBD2	CASSPRLAGQETQYF	TGTGCCAGCAGCCCCCGGCTAGCGGGACAAGAGACCCAGTACTTC
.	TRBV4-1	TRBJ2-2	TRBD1	CASSHGTDPNTGELFF	TGCGCCAGCAGCCACGGGACAGACCCGAACACCGGGGAGCTGTTTTTT
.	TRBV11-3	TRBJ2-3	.	CASSPREGGTDTQYF	TGTGCCAGCAGCCCTCGTGAGGGGGGGACAGATACGCAGTATTTT
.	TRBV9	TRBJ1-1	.	CASSGQGAEAFF	TGTGCCAGCAGCGGCCAGGGAGCTGAAGCTTTCTTT
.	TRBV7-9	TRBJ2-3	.	CASSLPHIDTQYF	TGTGCCAGCAGCTTACCTCACATAGATACGCAGTATTTT
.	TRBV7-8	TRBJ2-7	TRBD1	CASSLAGTGLYEQYF	TGTGCCAGCAGCTTAGCGGGGACAGGGCTCTACGAGCAGTACTTC
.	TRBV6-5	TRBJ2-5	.	CASSYSRGQETQYF	TGTGCCAGCAGTTACTCGAGGGGCCAAGAGACCCAGTACTTC
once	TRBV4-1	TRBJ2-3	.	CASSQDLDTQYF	TGCGCCAGCAGCCAAGATCTTGATACGCAGTATTTT
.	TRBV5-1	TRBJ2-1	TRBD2	CASSLASGHNEQFF	TGCGCCAGCAGCTTGGCTAGCGGCCACAATGAGCAGTTCTTC
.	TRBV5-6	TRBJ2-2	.	CASSIQETGELFF	TGTGCCAGCAGCATTCAGGAGACCGGGGAGCTGTTTTTT
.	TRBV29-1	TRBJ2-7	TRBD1	CSVEDRTGAYEQYF	TGCAGCGTTGAAGACCGAACAGGGGCGTACGAGCAGTACTTC
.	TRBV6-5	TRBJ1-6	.	CATTLTAGNSPLHF	TGTGCCACCACGTTGACAGCAGGAAACTCACCCCTCCACTTT
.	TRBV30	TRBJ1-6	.	CAWSYGVSSSPLHF	TGTGCCTGGAGTTATGGGGTATCCTCTTCACCCCTCCACTTT
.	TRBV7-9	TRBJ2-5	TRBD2	CASGERTSGNSNQETQYF	TGTGCCAGCGGAGAACGGACTAGCGGAAATTCGAACCAAGAGACCCAGTACTTC
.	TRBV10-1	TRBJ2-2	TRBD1	CASSESAGGAYTGELFF	TGCGCCAGCAGTGAGTCGGCAGGGGGCGCCTATACCGGGGAGCTGTTTTTT
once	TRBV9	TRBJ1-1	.	CASSHHSGTLSLNTEAFF	TGTGCCAGCAGCCATCACTCCGGGACCTTGTCCTTGAACACTGAAGCTTTCTTT
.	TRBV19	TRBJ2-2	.	CASSIAGLGGELFF	TGTGCCAGTAGTATAGCGGGGTTAGGCGGGGAGCTGTTTTTT
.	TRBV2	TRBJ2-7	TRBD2	CASSLLAGGSNEQYF	TGTGCCAGCAGTCTCCTAGCGGGAGGGTCCAACGAGCAGTACTTC
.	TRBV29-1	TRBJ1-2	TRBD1	CSVGQGQGGLSGYTF	TGCAGCGTTGGCCAAGGACAGGGAGGACTGTCTGGCTACACCTTC
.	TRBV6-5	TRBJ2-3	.	CASSYEGHLRADTQYF	TGTGCCAGCAGTTACGAGGGACACCTTCGCGCAGATACGCAGTATTTT
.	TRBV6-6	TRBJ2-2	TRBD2	CATRLAGNTGELFF	TGTGCCACCCGACTAGCGGGGAACACCGGGGAGCTGTTTTTT
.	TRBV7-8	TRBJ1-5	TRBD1	CASSLAGQLGNQPQHF	TGTGCCAGCAGCTTAGCGGGACAGCTGGGGAATCAGCCCCAGCATTTT
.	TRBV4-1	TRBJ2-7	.	CASSQGSGTYEQYF	TGCGCCAGCAGCCAAGGTTCGGGTACCTACGAGCAGTACTTC
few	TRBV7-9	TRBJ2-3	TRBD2	CASSLAASSGYTDTQYF	TGTGCCAGCAGCTTAGCGGCGTCTAGCGGTTACACAGATACGCAGTATTTT
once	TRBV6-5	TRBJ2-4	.	CASSPGQGNIQYF	TGTGCCAGCAGTCCGGGACAAGGTAACATTCAGTACTTC
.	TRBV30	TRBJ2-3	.	CAWSSSTDTQYF	TGTGCCTGGAGCTCGAGCACAGATACGCAGTATTTT
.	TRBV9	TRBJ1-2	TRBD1	CASSESTGDNYGYTF	TGTGCCAGCAGCGAGTCGACAGGGGACAACTATGGCTACACCTTC
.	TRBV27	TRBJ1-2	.	CASSLSGGVYGYTF	TGTGCCAGCAGTTTATCGGGGGGGGTCTATGGCTACACCTTC
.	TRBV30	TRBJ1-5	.	CAWSVGEGDLQPQHF	TGTGCCTGGAGTGTGGGGGAGGGGGATTTACAGCCCCAGCATTTT
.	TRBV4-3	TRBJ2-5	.	CASSQMGETQYF	TGCGCCAGCAGCCAAATGGGGGAGACCCAGTACTTC